The present T cell receptor beta chain was sequenced within a study of blood T cell repertoires in COVID-19. About the research overall: COVID-19 samples, acute and convalescent, were from the United States, Italy and Spain. T cells, B-cell-depleted T cells, or PBMCs supplied cDNA or gDNA.

Between the trimmed V and J ends, which lost 10 bases and 7 bases, there was a span of 22 bases. The CDR3 has 14 amino acids. Germline CDR1 is MDHEN and CDR2 is SYDVKM. In the study's own analysis: The authors estimated nucleated cell counts from reference gene primer amplification. Sequencing was performed with immunoSEQ multiplex PCR; in TCRdb, only in-frame clones are kept and a portion is missing. The DNA was the basis for D and trimming; V, J and clone size are from that table. The table lists about 190,000 clones, about 85% of them singletons. The source of this sequence is a man between 60 and 75 years old with active or convalescent COVID-19. The rearrangement joins TRBV28 to TRBJ1-1; tentative D call: TRBD1 (6 bases). Material for sequencing was peripheral blood. Here the CDR3 reads CATRWVAGASEAFF. DNA of the CDR3: TGTGCCACCCGTTGGGTCGCAGGGGCCAGTGAAGCTTTCTTT.